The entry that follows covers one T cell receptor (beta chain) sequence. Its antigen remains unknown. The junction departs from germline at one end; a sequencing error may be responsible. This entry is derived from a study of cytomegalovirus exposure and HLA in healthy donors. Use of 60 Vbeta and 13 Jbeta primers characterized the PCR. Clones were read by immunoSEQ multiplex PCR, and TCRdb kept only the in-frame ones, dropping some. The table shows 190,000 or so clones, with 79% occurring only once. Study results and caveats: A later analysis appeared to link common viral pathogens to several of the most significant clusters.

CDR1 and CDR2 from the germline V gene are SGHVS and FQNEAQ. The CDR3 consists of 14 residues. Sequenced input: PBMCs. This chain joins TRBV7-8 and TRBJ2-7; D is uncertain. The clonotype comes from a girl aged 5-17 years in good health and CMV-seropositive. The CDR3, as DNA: TGTGCTAGCAGCTTAGACGTTGCGTTATACGAGCAGTACTTC. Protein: CASSLDVALYEQYF.